This T cell receptor beta chain was sequenced in a study of T cells after yellow fever vaccination. This clonotype was observed a handful of times. TCRdb analysed the 5' RACE reads with MiXCR anew, one entry per CDR3 protein. The data hold under 700,000 distinct CDR3 sequences, with about a sixth observed a single time. From germline, CDR1 is SEHNR and CDR2 FQNEAQ (reference sequence). V was clipped by 1 base and J by 2 bases, with 7 bases between them. The CDR3 spans 14 residues. The sequencing used PBMCs, collected about 5 days after the first yellow fever vaccination. The TCR comes from a man younger than 35 who received the YFV17D yellow fever vaccine. The rearrangement uses TRBV7-9 and TRBJ2-3, with D possibly matching TRBD1 (5 bases). The CDR3 here is CASSLGRDTDTQYF. DNA of the CDR3: TGTGCCAGCAGCTTAGGCAGGGACACAGATACGCAGTATTTT. The whole variable domain, filled in from reference TRBV7-9 and TRBJ2-3, reads DTGVSQNPRHKITKRGQNVTFRCDPISEHNRLYWYRQTLGQGPEFLTYFQNEAQLEKSRLLSDRFSAERPKGSFSTLEIQRTEQGDSAMYLCASSLGRDTDTQYFGPGTRLTVL.